This T cell receptor beta chain was profiled in a study of T cell responses to AZD1222 COVID-19 vaccine. Study summary: Pooled together were second doses at about 4 or about 12 weeks.

For this clone: Its antigen is not identified.

CDR3 size: 15 residues. Looked up from germline, CDR1 is MGHRA and CDR2 is YSYEKL. Trimming cost V 0 bases and J 8 bases, with 14 bases left between them. Clones were sequenced by immunoSEQ multiplex PCR, and TCRdb holds only the in-frame ones, with some missing. The repertoire holds 150,000 to 180,000 clones, with about 88% as singletons. General study points: White British donors predominated, females outnumbered males, and clonal diversity was possibly underestimated.

V gene TRBV4-1 combines with J gene TRBJ2-1; D may be TRBD1 or TRBD2 (5 bases each). The clonotype was recovered from an adult in good health. The sequenced sample was peripheral blood, obtained on day 0 of AZD1222 vaccination. The CDR3 coding sequence is TGCGCCAGCAGCCAAGATAGGGACCCTCGGGATGAGCAGTTCTTC. The encoded protein is CASSQDRDPRDEQFF.